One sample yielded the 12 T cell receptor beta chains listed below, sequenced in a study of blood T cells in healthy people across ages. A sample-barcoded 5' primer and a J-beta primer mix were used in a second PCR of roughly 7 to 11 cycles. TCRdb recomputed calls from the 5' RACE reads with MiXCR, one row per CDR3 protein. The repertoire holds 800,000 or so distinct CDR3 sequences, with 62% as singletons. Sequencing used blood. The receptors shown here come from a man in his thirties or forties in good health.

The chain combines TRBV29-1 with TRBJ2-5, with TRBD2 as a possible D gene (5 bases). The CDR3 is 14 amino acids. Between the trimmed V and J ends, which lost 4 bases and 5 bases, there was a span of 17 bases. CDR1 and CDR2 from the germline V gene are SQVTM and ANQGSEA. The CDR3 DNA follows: TGCAGCGTTGCTTTGCTGGGGAGTCGGGAGACCCAGTACTTC. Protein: CSVALLGSRETQYF.

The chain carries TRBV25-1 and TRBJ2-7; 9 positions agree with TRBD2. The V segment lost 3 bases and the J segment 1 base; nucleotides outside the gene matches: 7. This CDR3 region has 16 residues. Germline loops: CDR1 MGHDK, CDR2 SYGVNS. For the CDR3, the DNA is TGTGCCAGCAGTGATAGCGGGGGTTTACCTTCCTACGAGCAGTACTTC. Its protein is CASSDSGGLPSYEQYF.

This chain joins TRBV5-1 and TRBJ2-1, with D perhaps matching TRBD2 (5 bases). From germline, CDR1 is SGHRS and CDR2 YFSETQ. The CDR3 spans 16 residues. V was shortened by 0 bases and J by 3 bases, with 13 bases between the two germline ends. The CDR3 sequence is CASSLGGRWDYNEQFF. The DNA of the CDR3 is TGCGCCAGCAGCTTGGGAGGGCGCTGGGACTACAATGAGCAGTTCTTC.

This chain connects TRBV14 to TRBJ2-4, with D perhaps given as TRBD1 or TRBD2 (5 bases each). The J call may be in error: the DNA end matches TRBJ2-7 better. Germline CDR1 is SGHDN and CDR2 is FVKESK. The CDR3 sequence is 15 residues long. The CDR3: CASSFFSGRDYEQYF. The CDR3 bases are TGTGCCAGCAGCTTTTTTTCGGGACGGGACTACGAGCAGTACTTC.

DNA for the CDR3: TGTGCCAGCAGTTTAATGGTCGACACTGAAGCTTTCTTT. Translated: CASSLMVDTEAFF. This rearrangement joins TRBV27 to TRBJ1-1; D not certain. CDR1 is MNHEY, CDR2 SMNVEV, per germline (reference sequence). V dropped 2 bases and J dropped 3 bases, with 7 bases sitting between them. The CDR3 has 13 residues.

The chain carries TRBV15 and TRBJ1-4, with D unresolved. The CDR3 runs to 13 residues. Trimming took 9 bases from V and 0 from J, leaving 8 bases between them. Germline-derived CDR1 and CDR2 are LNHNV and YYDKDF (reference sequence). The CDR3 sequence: CATRRSTNEKLFF. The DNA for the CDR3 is TGTGCCACTCGACGGTCAACTAATGAAAAACTGTTTTTT. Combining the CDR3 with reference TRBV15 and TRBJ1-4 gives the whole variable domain DAMVIQNPRYQVTQFGKPVTLSCSQTLNHNVMYWYQQKSSQAPKLLFHYYDKDFNNEADTPDNFQSRRPNTSFCFLDIRSPGLGDTAMYLCATRRSTNEKLFFGSGTQLSVL.

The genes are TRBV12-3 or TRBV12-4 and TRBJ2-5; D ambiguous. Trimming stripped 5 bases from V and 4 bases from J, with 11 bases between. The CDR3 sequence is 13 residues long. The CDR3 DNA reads TGTGCCAGCAGTCCCCCGGGCATAGAGACCCAGTACTTC. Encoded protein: CASSPPGIETQYF.

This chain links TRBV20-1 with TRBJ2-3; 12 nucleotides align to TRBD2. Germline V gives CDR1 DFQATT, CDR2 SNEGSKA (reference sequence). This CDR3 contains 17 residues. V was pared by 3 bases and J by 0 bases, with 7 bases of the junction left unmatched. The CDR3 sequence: CSASPGLAGTSTDTQYF. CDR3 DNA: TGCAGTGCTAGCCCAGGACTAGCGGGGACTAGCACAGATACGCAGTATTTT.

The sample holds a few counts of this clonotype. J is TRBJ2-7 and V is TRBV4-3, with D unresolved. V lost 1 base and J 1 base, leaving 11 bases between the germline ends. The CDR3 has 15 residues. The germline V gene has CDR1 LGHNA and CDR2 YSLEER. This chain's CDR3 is CASSQAGAGSYEQYF. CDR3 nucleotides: TGCGCCAGCAGCCAAGCAGGAGCCGGGTCCTACGAGCAGTACTTC.

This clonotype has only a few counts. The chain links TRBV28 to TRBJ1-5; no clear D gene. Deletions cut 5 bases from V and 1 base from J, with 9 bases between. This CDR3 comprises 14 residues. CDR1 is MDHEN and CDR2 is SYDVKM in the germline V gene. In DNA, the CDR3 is TGTGCCAGCAGTCCATTACAGAGCAATCAGCCCCAGCATTTT. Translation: CASSPLQSNQPQHF.

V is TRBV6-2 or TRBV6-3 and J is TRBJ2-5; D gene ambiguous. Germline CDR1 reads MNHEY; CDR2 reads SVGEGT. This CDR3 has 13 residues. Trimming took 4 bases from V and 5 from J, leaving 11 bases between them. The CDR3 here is CASSSVIWETQYF. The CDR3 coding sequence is TGTGCCAGCAGTTCAGTGATATGGGAGACCCAGTACTTC.

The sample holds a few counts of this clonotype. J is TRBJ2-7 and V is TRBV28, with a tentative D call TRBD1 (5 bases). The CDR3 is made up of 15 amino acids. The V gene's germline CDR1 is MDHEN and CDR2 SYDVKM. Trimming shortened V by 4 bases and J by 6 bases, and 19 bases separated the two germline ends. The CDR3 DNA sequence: TGTGCCAGCAGTTATCGGACACTGGAAATGAGCGAGCAGTACTTC. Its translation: CASSYRTLEMSEQYF.